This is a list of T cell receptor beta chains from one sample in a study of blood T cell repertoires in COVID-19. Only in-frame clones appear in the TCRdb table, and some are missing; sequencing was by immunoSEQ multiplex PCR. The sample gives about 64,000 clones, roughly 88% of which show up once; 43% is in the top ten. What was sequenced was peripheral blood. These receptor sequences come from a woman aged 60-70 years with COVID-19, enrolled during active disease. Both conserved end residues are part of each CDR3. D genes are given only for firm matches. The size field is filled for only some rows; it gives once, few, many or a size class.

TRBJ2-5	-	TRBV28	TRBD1	CASSSSGTVQETQYF	TGTGCCAGCAGCTCCTCCGGGACAGTCCAAGAGACCCAGTACTTC
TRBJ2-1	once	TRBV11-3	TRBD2	CASSLAGGQGGNEQFF	TGTGCCAGCAGCTTAGCGGGAGGGCAAGGGGGCAATGAGCAGTTCTTC
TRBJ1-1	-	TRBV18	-	CASSPRSPGSSEAFF	TGTGCCAGCTCACCAAGGTCCCCCGGGAGTTCTGAAGCTTTCTTT
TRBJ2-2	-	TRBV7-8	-	CASSYYFRNTGELFF	TGTGCCAGCAGCTATTATTTCCGGAACACCGGGGAGCTGTTTTTT
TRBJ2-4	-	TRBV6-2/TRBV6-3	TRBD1	CASSQTGGRNIQYF	TGTGCCAGCAGTCAAACAGGGGGGAGAAACATTCAGTACTTC
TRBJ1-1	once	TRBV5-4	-	CASSSGAQRMNTEAFF	TGTGCCAGCAGCTCTGGGGCACAAAGAATGAACACTGAAGCTTTCTTT
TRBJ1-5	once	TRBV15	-	CATSRDVGGRNQPQHF	TGTGCCACCAGCAGAGATGTAGGTGGGCGAAATCAGCCCCAGCATTTT
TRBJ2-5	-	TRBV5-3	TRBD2	CARSASSRGDQETQYF	TGTGCCAGAAGCGCCTCCTCGCGGGGGGACCAAGAGACCCAGTACTTC
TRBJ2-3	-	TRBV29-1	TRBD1	CSVDPGQGTDTQYF	TGCAGCGTTGACCCCGGACAGGGCACAGATACGCAGTATTTT
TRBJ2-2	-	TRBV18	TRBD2	CASSPVGLAGVANTGELFF	TGTGCCAGCTCACCGGTTGGACTAGCGGGAGTAGCGAACACCGGGGAGCTGTTTTTT
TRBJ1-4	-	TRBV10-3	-	CAIRPGVEGEKLFF	TGTGCCATCAGGCCAGGGGTTGAGGGTGAAAAACTGTTTTTT
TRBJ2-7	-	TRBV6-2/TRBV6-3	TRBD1	CASSYDRGYEQYF	TGTGCCAGCAGTTACGACAGGGGATACGAGCAGTACTTC
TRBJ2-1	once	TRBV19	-	CASSTGTYNEQFF	TGTGCCAGTAGTACAGGGACCTACAATGAGCAGTTCTTC
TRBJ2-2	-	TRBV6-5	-	CASSYIQNTGELFF	TGTGCCAGCAGTTACATCCAGAACACCGGGGAGCTGTTTTTT
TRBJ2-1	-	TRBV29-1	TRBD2	CSVELPGLGNEQFF	TGCAGCGTTGAACTACCGGGACTAGGAAATGAGCAGTTCTTC
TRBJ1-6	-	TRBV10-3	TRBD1	CAIGQGINSPLHF	TGTGCCATCGGACAGGGGATTAATTCACCCCTCCACTTT
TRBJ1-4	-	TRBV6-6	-	CASRRRGGAEATNEKLFF	TGTGCCAGCAGACGAAGGGGGGGGGCAGAAGCAACTAATGAAAAACTGTTTTTT
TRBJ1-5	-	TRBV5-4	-	CASSLDSSNQPQHF	TGTGCCAGCAGCTTAGACAGTAGCAATCAGCCCCAGCATTTT
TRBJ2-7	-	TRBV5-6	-	CASRPQGSYEQYF	TGTGCCAGCAGACCTCAGGGGTCCTACGAGCAGTACTTC
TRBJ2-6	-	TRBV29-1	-	CSVEVDWGDVLTF	TGCAGCGTTGAAGTGGATTGGGGGGACGTCCTGACTTTC
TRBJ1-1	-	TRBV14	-	CASSQVTGPRAFF	TGTGCCAGCAGCCAAGTGACAGGACCCCGGGCTTTCTTT
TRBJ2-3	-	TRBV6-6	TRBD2	CASSSGLAGTDTQYF	TGTGCCAGCAGTTCCGGGCTAGCGGGCACAGATACGCAGTATTTT
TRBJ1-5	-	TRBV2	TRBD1	CASSLGQGAYQPQHF	TGTGCCAGCAGTCTCGGACAGGGGGCCTATCAGCCCCAGCATTTT
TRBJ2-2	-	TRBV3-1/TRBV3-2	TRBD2	CASSQDSGTSGNTGELFF	TGTGCCAGCAGCCAAGACAGCGGGACTAGCGGGAACACCGGGGAGCTGTTTTTT
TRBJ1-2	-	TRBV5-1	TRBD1	CASSSGQYGYTF	TGCGCCAGCAGCTCGGGACAGTATGGCTACACCTTC
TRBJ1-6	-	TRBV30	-	CAWRNRENSPLHF	TGTGCCTGGAGGAACAGGGAGAATTCACCCCTCCACTTT
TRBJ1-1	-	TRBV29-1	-	CSVVEALGGTEAFF	TGCAGCGTTGTAGAGGCCTTGGGGGGCACTGAAGCTTTCTTT
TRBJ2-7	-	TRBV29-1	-	CSVVQGPAYEQYF	TGCAGCGTGGTTCAGGGGCCCGCCTACGAGCAGTACTTC
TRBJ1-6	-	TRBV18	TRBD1	CASSSRDRVNSPLHF	TGTGCCAGCTCAAGCCGGGACAGGGTGAATTCACCCCTCCACTTT
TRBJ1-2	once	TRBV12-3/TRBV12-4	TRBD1	CASSQGQKYGYTF	TGTGCCAGCAGTCAGGGACAGAAGTATGGCTACACCTTC
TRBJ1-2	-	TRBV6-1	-	CASSEGRAEPYTF	TGTGCCAGCAGTGAAGGCAGGGCGGAACCCTACACCTTC